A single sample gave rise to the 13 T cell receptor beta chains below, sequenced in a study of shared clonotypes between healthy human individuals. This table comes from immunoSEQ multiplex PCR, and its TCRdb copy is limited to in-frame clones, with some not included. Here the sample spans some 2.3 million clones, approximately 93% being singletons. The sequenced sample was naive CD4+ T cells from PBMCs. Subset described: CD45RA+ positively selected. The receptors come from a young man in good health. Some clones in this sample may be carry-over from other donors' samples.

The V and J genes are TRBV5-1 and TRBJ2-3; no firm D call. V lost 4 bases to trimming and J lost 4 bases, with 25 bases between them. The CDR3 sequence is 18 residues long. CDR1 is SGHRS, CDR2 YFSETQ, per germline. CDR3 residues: CASSLLVSAPKSADTQYF. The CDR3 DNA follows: TGCGCCAGCAGCCTACTTGTCAGTGCCCCCAAGAGCGCAGATACGCAGTATTTT.

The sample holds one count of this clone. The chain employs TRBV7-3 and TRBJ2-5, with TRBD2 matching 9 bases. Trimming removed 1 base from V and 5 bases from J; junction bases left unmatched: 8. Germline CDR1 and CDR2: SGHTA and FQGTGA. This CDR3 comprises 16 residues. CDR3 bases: TGTGCCAGCAGCTTAATTGGTAGCGGGAGTTCGGAGACCCAGTACTTC. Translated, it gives CASSLIGSGSSETQYF.

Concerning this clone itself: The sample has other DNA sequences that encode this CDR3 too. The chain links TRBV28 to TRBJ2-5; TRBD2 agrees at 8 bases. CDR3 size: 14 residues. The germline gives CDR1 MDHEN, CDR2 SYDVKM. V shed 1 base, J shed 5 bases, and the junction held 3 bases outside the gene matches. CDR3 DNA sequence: TGTGCCAGCAGTTTATCGGGCGGGGGGGAGACCCAGTACTTC. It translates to CASSLSGGGETQYF.

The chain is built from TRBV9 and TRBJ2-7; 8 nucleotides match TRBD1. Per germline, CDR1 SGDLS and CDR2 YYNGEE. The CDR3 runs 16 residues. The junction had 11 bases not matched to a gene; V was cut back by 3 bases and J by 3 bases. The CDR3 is CASSAHPGQEDYEQYF. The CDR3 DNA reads TGTGCCAGCAGCGCGCATCCGGGACAGGAGGACTACGAGCAGTACTTC.

The CDR3 spells CASVPGGPLWGEAFF. CDR3 DNA: TGTGCCAGCGTACCGGGGGGGCCCCTTTGGGGGGAAGCTTTCTTT. This chain links TRBV28 with TRBJ1-1; TRBD1 might be the D (6 bases). The CDR3 length is 15 residues. V was shortened by 8 bases and J by 8 bases, with 24 bases between the two germline ends. Germline values: CDR1 MDHEN, CDR2 SYDVKM.

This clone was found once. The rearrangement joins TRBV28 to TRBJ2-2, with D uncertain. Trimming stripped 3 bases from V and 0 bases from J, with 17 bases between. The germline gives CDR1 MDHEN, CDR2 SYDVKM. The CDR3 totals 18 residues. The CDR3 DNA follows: TGTGCCAGCAGTTTCCCCCTAAGACGGTACTCGAACACCGGGGAGCTGTTTTTT. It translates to CASSFPLRRYSNTGELFF. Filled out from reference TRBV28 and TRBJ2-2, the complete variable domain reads DVKVTQSSRYLVKRTGEKVFLECVQDMDHENMFWYRQDPGLGLRLIYFSYDVKMKEKGDIPEGYSVSREKKERFSLILESASTNQTSMYLCASSFPLRRYSNTGELFFGEGSRLTVL.

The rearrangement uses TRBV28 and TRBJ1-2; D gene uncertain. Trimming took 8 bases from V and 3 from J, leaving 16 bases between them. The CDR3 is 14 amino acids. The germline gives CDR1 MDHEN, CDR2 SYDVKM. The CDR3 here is CASGLKLGDYGYTF. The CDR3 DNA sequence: TGTGCCAGCGGTCTCAAGTTGGGCGACTATGGCTACACCTTC.

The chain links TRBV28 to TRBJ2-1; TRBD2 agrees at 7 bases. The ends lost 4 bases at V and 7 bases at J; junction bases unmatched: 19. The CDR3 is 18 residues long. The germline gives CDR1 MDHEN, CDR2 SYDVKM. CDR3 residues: CASSSLRPRDYLVNEQFF. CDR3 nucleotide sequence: TGTGCCAGCAGTTCCCTACGCCCCAGGGACTATCTGGTAAATGAGCAGTTCTTC.

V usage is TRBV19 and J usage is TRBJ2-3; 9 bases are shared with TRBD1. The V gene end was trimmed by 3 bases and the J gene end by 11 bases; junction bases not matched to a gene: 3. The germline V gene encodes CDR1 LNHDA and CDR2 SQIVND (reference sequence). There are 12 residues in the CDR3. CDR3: CASSMGQGRQYF. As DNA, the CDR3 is TGTGCCAGTAGTATGGGACAGGGACGGCAGTATTTT.

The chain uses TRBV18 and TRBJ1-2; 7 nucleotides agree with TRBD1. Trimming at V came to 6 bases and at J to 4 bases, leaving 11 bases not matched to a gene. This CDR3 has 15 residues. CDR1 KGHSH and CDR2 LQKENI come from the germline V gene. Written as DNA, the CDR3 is TGTGCCAGCTCTCAAGGCCAGGGGGTCCCCTATGGCTACACCTTC. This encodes CASSQGQGVPYGYTF.

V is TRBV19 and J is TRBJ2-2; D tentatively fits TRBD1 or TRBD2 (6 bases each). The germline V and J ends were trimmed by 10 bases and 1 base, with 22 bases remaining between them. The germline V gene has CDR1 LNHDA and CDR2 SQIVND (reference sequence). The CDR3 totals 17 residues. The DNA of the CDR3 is TGTGCCACGAAATTGGGGGGACACTTAAGGAACACCGGGGAGCTGTTTTTT. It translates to CATKLGGHLRNTGELFF. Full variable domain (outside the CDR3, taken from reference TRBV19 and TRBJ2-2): DGGITQSPKYLFRKEGQNVTLSCEQNLNHDAMYWYRQDPGQGLRLIYYSQIVNDFQKGDIAEGYSVSREKKESFPLTVTSAQKNPTAFYLCATKLGGHLRNTGELFFGEGSRLTVL.

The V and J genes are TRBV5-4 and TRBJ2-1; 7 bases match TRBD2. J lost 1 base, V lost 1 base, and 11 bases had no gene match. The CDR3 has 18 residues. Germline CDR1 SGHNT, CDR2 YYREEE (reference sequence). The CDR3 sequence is CASSLLGGRAFSYNEQFF. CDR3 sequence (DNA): TGTGCCAGCAGCTTGTTAGGTGGGAGGGCCTTTTCCTACAATGAGCAGTTCTTC. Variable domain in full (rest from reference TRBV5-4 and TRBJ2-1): ETGVTQSPTHLIKTRGQQVTLRCSSQSGHNTVSWYQQALGQGPQFIFQYYREEENGRGNFPPRFSGLQFPNYSSELNVNALELDDSALYLCASSLLGGRAFSYNEQFFGPGTRLTVL.

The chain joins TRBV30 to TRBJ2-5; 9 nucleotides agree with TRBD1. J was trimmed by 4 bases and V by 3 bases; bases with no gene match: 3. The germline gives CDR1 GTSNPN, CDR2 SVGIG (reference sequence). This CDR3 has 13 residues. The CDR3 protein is CAWRDRGGETQYF. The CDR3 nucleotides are TGTGCCTGGAGGGACAGGGGTGGAGAGACCCAGTACTTC. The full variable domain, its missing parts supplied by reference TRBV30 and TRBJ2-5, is SQTIHQWPATLVQPVGSPLSLECTVEGTSNPNLYWYRQAAGRGLQLLFYSVGIGQISSEVPQNLSASRPQDRQFILSSKKLLLSDSGFYLCAWRDRGGETQYFGPGTRLLVL.